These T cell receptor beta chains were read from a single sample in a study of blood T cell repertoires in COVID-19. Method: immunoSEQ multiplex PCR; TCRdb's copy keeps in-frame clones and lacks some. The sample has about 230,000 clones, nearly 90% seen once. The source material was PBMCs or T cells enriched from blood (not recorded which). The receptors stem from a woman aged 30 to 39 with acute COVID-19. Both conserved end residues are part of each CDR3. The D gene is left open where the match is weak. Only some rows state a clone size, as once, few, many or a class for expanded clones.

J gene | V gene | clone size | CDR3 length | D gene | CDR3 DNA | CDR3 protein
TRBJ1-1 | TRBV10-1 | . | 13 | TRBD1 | TGCGCCAGCAGAGGACAGGGAAACACTGAAGCTTTCTTT | CASRGQGNTEAFF
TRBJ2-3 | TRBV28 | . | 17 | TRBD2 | TGTGCCAGCAGTTTATTCCCTAGCGGGAGCTACACAGATACGCAGTATTTT | CASSLFPSGSYTDTQYF
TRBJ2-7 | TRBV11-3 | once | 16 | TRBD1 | TGTGCCAGCAGTTCCGGGACAGGGAGAACCCCCTACGAGCAGTACTTC | CASSSGTGRTPYEQYF
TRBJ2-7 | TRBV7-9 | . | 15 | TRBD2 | TGTGCCAGCAGCGGAACTAGCGGGAGCTCCTACGAGCAGTACTTC | CASSGTSGSSYEQYF
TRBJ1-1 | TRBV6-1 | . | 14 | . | TGTGCCAGCAGTGAACAGGCGATGAACACTGAAGCTTTCTTT | CASSEQAMNTEAFF
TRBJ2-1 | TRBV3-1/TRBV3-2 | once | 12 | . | TGTGCCAGCAGCCATCCTAAGAGGGAGCAGTTCTTC | CASSHPKREQFF
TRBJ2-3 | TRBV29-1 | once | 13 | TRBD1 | TGCAGCGTGCGGGACAGGCACACAGATACGCAGTATTTT | CSVRDRHTDTQYF
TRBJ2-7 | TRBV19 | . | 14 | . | TGTGCCAGTAGTCCCTGGACAGCCGCATACGAGCAGTACTTC | CASSPWTAAYEQYF
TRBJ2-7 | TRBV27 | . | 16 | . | TGTGCCAGCAGTTTATCATCAGGGATGGGACAATACGAGCAGTACTTC | CASSLSSGMGQYEQYF
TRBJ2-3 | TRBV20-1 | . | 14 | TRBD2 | TGCAGTGCTAGTAGCGGGGGGGTCACAGATACGCAGTATTTT | CSASSGGVTDTQYF
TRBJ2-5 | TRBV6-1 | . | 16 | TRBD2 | TGTGCCAGCAGTGCAACCGGGACTAGCGGCGAGGAGACCCAGTACTTC | CASSATGTSGEETQYF
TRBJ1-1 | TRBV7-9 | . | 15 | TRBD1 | TGTGCCAGCAGCCACCGGGACAGAGTGAACACTGAAGCTTTCTTT | CASSHRDRVNTEAFF
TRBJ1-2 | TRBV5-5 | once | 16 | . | TGTGCCAGCAGCCCCCGTGGGGGGGCACCGGTTCGTGGCTACACCTTC | CASSPRGGAPVRGYTF
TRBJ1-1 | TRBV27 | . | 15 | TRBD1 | TGTGCCAGCTCCCTTGGGCCAGGACAGGCCGGTAAAGCTTTCTTT | CASSLGPGQAGKAFF
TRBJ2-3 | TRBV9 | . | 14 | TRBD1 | TGTGCCAGCAGAGGGACAGCCTCCACAGATACGCAGTATTTT | CASRGTASTDTQYF
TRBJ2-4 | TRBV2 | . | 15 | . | TGTGCCAGCAGCCCCTCTGGGCTGGGTTCAAACATTCAGTACTTC | CASSPSGLGSNIQYF
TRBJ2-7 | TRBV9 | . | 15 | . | TGTGCCAGCAGCGTAGGACAGGACCCAACCTACGAGCAGTACTTC | CASSVGQDPTYEQYF
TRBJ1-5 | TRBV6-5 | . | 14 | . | TGTGCCAGCCATACAGGAGATAGCAATCAGCCCCAGCATTTT | CASHTGDSNQPQHF
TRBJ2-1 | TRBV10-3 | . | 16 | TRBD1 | TGTGCCATCACCACGGACAGGGGGGGATCCTACAATGAGCAGTTCTTC | CAITTDRGGSYNEQFF
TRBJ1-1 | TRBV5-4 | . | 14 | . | TGTGCCAGCAGCTTGATACAGGGGAACACTGAAGCTTTCTTT | CASSLIQGNTEAFF
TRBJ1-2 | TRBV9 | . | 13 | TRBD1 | TGTGCCAGCAGCACAGGGGAAACCTATGGCTACACCTTC | CASSTGETYGYTF
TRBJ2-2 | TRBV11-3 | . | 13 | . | TGTGCCAGCAGCTTAGAAGCATCCGGGGAGCTGTTTTTT | CASSLEASGELFF